These 22 T cell receptor beta chains share one sample of origin, sequenced in a study of T cells in localized non-small cell lung cancer. Here immunoSEQ multiplex PCR was the method, and the copy in TCRdb shows in-frame clones only, minus some. Here the sample spans under 35,000 clones, approximately 90% being singletons. The sample consisted of peripheral blood, taken before any cancer treatment. The receptors here all came from a female donor older than 55 with stage I lung adenocarcinoma.

The rearrangement joins TRBV6-4 to TRBJ1-1; TRBD1 matches at 8 bases. With 3 bases clipped from V and 3 bases from J, the junction kept 9 bases outside the gene matches. CDR1 is MRHNA and CDR2 is SNTAGT in the germline V gene. CDR3 length: 16 amino acids. The CDR3 sequence is CASSEGQGDEDTEAFF. In DNA, the CDR3 is TGTGCCAGCAGTGAAGGACAGGGAGATGAGGACACTGAAGCTTTCTTT.

This sequence joins TRBV5-1 and TRBJ2-3; a possible D gene is TRBD1 (5 bases). The CDR3 is 14 residues long. The V gene lost 2 bases and the J gene lost 3 bases, with 10 bases spanning the gap. CDR1 SGHRS and CDR2 YFSETQ come from the germline V gene. CDR3 sequence (DNA): TGCGCCAGCAGCTTTTCGACAGAAACAGATACGCAGTATTTT. This encodes CASSFSTETDTQYF.

This rearrangement joins TRBV5-4 to TRBJ2-7, with 10 bases matching TRBD2. With V trimmed by 4 bases and J by 6 bases, 13 bases remained unmatched. Germline values: CDR1 SGHNT, CDR2 YYREEE (reference sequence). The CDR3 has 16 amino acids. CDR3 in amino acids: CASSPLAGGFSSEQYF. CDR3 nucleotides: TGTGCCAGCAGCCCCTTAGCGGGGGGTTTCTCGTCCGAGCAGTACTTC.

The chain uses TRBV6-5 and TRBJ2-7; D possibly corresponds to TRBD2 (5 bases). CDR1 and CDR2 (germline): MNHEY, SVGAGI. V was clipped by 7 bases and J by 0 bases, with 13 bases between them. CDR3 length: 14 amino acids. The CDR3 DNA sequence: TGTGCCAGCAAACAACGGGGAAGCTCCTACGAGCAGTACTTC. This codes for CASKQRGSSYEQYF.

The rearrangement links TRBV28 to TRBJ2-7, with 11 bases that match TRBD2. This CDR3 region has 15 residues. V was clipped by 6 bases and J by 4 bases; unmatched bases: 8. Germline-derived CDR1 and CDR2 are MDHEN and SYDVKM. The CDR3 protein is CASRSTGTSGYEQYF. The CDR3 coding sequence is TGTGCCAGCAGGTCAACCGGGACTAGCGGATACGAGCAGTACTTC.

The chain's CDR3 is CASSSGVGVSEAFF. The DNA for the CDR3 is TGTGCCAGTAGTAGCGGGGTGGGGGTGTCTGAAGCTTTCTTT. The chain joins TRBV19 to TRBJ1-1; a weak D match, TRBD1 (5 bases). Trimming shortened V by 4 bases and J by 6 bases, and 15 bases separated the two germline ends. CDR1 and CDR2 (germline): LNHDA, SQIVND (reference sequence). The CDR3 spans 14 residues.

The rearrangement uses TRBV5-4 and TRBJ1-1, with D unresolved. The germline CDR1 and CDR2 sequences are SGHNT and YYREEE (reference sequence). There are 15 residues in the CDR3. The V and J ends lost 6 bases and 1 base respectively, with 16 bases between them. Here the CDR3 reads CASTPGGRANTEAFF. DNA of the CDR3: TGTGCCAGCACCCCGGGAGGACGGGCGAACACTGAAGCTTTCTTT.

The rearrangement links TRBV6-5 to TRBJ2-7; the D gene could be TRBD1 or TRBD2 (5 bases each). The CDR3 length is 15 residues. Germline values: CDR1 MNHEY, CDR2 SVGAGI. Trimming stripped 6 bases from V and 2 bases from J, with 17 bases between. The CDR3 bases are TGTGCCAGCAGAAGTCCGGGACGGGCAGCCTACGAGCAGTACTTC. This encodes CASRSPGRAAYEQYF.

The chain uses TRBV2 and TRBJ2-1; 9 bases fit TRBD2. Germline V gene sequence: CDR1 SNHLY, CDR2 FYNNEI. V gave up 2 bases and J gave up 7 bases; unmatched junction bases: 6. The CDR3 loop spans 15 amino acids. In DNA form, the CDR3 reads TGTGCCAGCAGTGAAAGAGTAGCGGGAGCAAATGAGCAGTTCTTC. It encodes CASSERVAGANEQFF.

The chain couples TRBV28 to TRBJ2-3; D gene ambiguous. Per the germline V gene, CDR1 is MDHEN and CDR2 is SYDVKM. The CDR3 is 15 residues long. Trimming pared 0 bases from V and 4 bases from J, leaving 11 bases between. The CDR3 region is CASSLWPGPPDTQYF. CDR3 coding DNA: TGTGCCAGCAGTTTATGGCCCGGGCCCCCAGATACGCAGTATTTT.

V is TRBV18 and J is TRBJ2-1; D is unclear. The CDR3 totals 12 residues. Germline CDR1 reads KGHSH; CDR2 reads LQKENI. V lost 6 bases, J lost 11 bases, and 14 bases lay in between. This chain's CDR3 is CASSDRTVQQFF. DNA of the CDR3: TGTGCCAGCTCGGATCGGACGGTTCAGCAGTTCTTC.

V usage is TRBV11-2 and J usage is TRBJ2-5; D may correspond to TRBD1 or TRBD2 (5 bases each). The CDR3 sequence is 16 residues long. Germline lookup yields CDR1 SGHAT and CDR2 FQNNGV. The V and J ends lost 5 bases and 3 bases respectively, with 19 bases between them. CDR3 loop: CASSHPPGRGEETQYF. In DNA, the CDR3 is TGTGCCAGCAGCCACCCCCCGGGACGGGGTGAAGAGACCCAGTACTTC.

The sample holds a few counts of this clone. The genes are TRBV19 and TRBJ1-6; perhaps TRBD1 as D (5 bases). This CDR3 has 14 amino acids. Deletions cut 3 bases from V and 9 bases from J, with 12 bases between. Germline loops: CDR1 LNHDA, CDR2 SQIVND (reference sequence). The CDR3 coding sequence is TGTGCCAGTAGTATCCAGGGTATCACTTCACCCCTCCACTTT. Amino acid sequence: CASSIQGITSPLHF.

The chain joins TRBV5-1 to TRBJ1-6; possibly TRBD1 for D (6 bases). V gave up 3 bases and J gave up 7 bases, with 11 bases separating them. Per the germline V gene, CDR1 is SGHRS and CDR2 is YFSETQ. The CDR3 length is 14 residues. The CDR3 region is CASSSIDRNSPLHF. The CDR3 nucleotides read TGCGCCAGCAGCTCGATCGACAGGAATTCACCCCTCCACTTT.

The CDR3 loop reads CAGGVRATTGELFF. The CDR3 region has the DNA TGTGCCGGGGGGGTAAGGGCCACCACCGGGGAGCTGTTTTTT. The chain carries TRBV2 and TRBJ2-2, with 7 bases that match TRBD2. Losses at the gene ends were 11 bases for V and 4 bases for J; bases not matched to a gene: 10. The germline V gene encodes CDR1 SNHLY and CDR2 FYNNEI. The CDR3 loop spans 14 amino acids.

The chain is built from TRBV11-2 and TRBJ2-6, with D unresolved. Germline-derived CDR1 and CDR2 are SGHAT and FQNNGV. This CDR3 has 14 amino acids. The V gene lost 5 bases and the J gene lost 0 bases, with 5 bases spanning the gap. CDR3 bases: TGTGCCAGCAGCGCCAACTCTGGGGCCAACGTCCTGACTTTC. Encoded protein: CASSANSGANVLTF.

The chain carries TRBV2 and TRBJ2-1; D gene unclear. Trimming removed 5 bases from V and 0 bases from J, with 8 bases in between. CDR1 is SNHLY, CDR2 FYNNEI, per germline. This CDR3 contains 14 residues. CDR3 in amino acids: CASSRSSSYNEQFF. For the CDR3, the DNA is TGTGCCAGCAGTCGCAGTAGCTCCTACAATGAGCAGTTCTTC.

The chain recombines TRBV28 with TRBJ2-6; D may be TRBD1 or TRBD2 (6 bases each). The ends were cut back, 4 bases at V and 2 bases at J, with 15 bases in the middle. CDR3 length: 17 residues. Germline V lookup: CDR1 MDHEN, CDR2 SYDVKM. The DNA for the CDR3 is TGTGCCAGCAGTTGGGCTCAAAGGGGGGCTGGGGCCAACGTCCTGACTTTC. This sequence encodes CASSWAQRGAGANVLTF.

This clone was recorded only once. This chain connects TRBV2 to TRBJ2-3; D assignment may be TRBD1 or TRBD2 (5 bases each). The CDR3 covers 15 residues. V was clipped by 7 bases and J by 0 bases, with 14 bases between them. Germline CDR1 SNHLY, CDR2 FYNNEI. The CDR3 sequence: CASTAVGASTDTQYF. The CDR3, as DNA: TGTGCCAGCACCGCAGTCGGGGCTAGCACAGATACGCAGTATTTT.

The rearrangement uses TRBV4-1 and TRBJ2-2; D might be TRBD2 (5 bases). This CDR3 spans 16 amino acids. Germline V lookup: CDR1 MGHRA, CDR2 YSYEKL. Between the trimmed V and J ends, which lost 8 bases and 6 bases, there was a span of 22 bases. This CDR3 is CASRNYGTGGSGELFF. CDR3 DNA: TGCGCCAGCCGCAATTATGGCACCGGCGGGTCCGGGGAGCTGTTTTTT.

The CDR3 DNA follows: TGTGCCAGCCGGGCAGGGGGCCCCAACACTGAAGCTTTCTTT. The encoded protein is CASRAGGPNTEAFF. V is TRBV6-6 and J is TRBJ1-1, with 8 bases that match TRBD1. CDR3 size: 14 residues. Germline V gene data show CDR1 as MNHNY and CDR2 as SVGAGI (reference sequence). Germline trimming cut 8 bases from V and 2 bases from J; bases unmatched to any gene: 7.

This chain connects TRBV18 to TRBJ2-5; 10 bases map to TRBD1. Germline V lookup: CDR1 KGHSH, CDR2 LQKENI. CDR3 length: 15 residues. With 2 bases clipped from V and 3 bases from J, the junction kept 3 bases outside the gene matches. The CDR3 here is CASSPTDRGKETQYF. The CDR3 DNA follows: TGTGCCAGCTCACCAACGGACAGGGGGAAAGAGACCCAGTACTTC.